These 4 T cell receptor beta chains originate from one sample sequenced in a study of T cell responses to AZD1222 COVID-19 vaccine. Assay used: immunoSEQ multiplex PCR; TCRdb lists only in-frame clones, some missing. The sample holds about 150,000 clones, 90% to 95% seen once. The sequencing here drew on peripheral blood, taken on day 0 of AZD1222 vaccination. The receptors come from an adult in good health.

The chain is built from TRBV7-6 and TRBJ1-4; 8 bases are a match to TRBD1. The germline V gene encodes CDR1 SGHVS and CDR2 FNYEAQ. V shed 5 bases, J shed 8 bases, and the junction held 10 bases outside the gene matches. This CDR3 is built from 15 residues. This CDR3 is CASSPRDRRGEKLFF. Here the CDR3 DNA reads TGTGCCAGCAGCCCTAGGGACAGGCGGGGGGAAAAACTGTTTTTT.

As DNA, the CDR3 is TGTGCCAGCAGTTTATTTAAAGCTATCAACACCGGGGAGCTGTTTTTT. Protein: CASSLFKAINTGELFF. The rearrangement uses TRBV27 and TRBJ2-2, with no clear D. The germline V gene has CDR1 MNHEY and CDR2 SMNVEV (reference sequence). V lost 1 base to trimming and J lost 2 bases, with 11 bases between them. The CDR3 has 16 residues.

CDR3 region: CASSSGEWVYNEQFF. The CDR3 DNA reads as TGTGCCAGTAGTTCAGGGGAATGGGTATACAATGAGCAGTTCTTC. The chain carries TRBV19 and TRBJ2-1, with TRBD1 as a possible D gene (6 bases). Germline V gene data show CDR1 as LNHDA and CDR2 as SQIVND (reference sequence). Trimming took off 5 bases at V and 4 bases at J, with 15 bases between the two ends. The CDR3 totals 15 residues.

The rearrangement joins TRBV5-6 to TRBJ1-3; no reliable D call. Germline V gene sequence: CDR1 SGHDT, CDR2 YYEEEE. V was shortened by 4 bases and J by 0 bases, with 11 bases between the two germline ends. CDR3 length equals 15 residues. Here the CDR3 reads CASSPDPYSGNTIYF. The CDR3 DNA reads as TGTGCCAGCAGCCCCGACCCCTACTCTGGAAACACCATATATTTT.